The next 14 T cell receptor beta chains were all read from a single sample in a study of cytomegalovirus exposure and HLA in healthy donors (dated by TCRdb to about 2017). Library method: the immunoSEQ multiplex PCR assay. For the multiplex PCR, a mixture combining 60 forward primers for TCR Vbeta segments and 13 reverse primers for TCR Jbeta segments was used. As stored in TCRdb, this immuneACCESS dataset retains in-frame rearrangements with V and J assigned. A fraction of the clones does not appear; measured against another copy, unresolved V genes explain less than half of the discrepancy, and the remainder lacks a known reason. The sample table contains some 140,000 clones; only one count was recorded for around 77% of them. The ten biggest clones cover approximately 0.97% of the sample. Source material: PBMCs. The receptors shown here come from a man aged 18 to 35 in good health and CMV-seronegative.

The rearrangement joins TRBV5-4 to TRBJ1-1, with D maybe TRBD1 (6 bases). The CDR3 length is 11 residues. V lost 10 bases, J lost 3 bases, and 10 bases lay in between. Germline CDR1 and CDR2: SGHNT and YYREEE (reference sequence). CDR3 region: CAVQGYTEAFF. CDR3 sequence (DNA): TGTGCCGTACAGGGTTACACTGAAGCTTTCTTT.

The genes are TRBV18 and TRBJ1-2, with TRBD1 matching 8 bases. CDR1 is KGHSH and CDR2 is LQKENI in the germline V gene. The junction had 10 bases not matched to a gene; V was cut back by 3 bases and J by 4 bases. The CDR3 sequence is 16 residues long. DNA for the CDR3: TGTGCCAGCTCACCCGAGACAGGGGTGGGTCCCTATGGCTACACCTTC. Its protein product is CASSPETGVGPYGYTF.

The chain's CDR3 is CASSDSQDTGELFF. CDR3 bases: TGTGCCAGCAGTGACTCGCAGGACACCGGGGAGCTGTTTTTT. The chain carries TRBV6-4 and TRBJ2-2; no reliable D call. The germline gives CDR1 MRHNA, CDR2 SNTAGT. The V gene lost 0 bases and the J gene lost 3 bases, with 5 bases spanning the gap. This CDR3 region has 14 residues.

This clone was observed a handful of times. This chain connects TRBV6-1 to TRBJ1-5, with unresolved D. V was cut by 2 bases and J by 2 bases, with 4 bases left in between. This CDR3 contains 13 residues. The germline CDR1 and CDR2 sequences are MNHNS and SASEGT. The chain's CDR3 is CASSERGNQPQHF. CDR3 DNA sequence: TGTGCCAGCAGTGAACGTGGCAATCAGCCCCAGCATTTT.

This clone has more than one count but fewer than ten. The CDR3 is CASSYGGAGYTF. The CDR3 DNA reads as TGTGCCAGCAGTTACGGGGGGGCAGGCTACACCTTC. The chain has TRBV6-5 and TRBJ1-2, with D possibly matching TRBD1 (6 bases). Trimming took 2 bases from V and 8 from J, leaving 9 bases between them. Germline V lookup: CDR1 MNHEY, CDR2 SVGAGI. This CDR3 contains 12 residues.

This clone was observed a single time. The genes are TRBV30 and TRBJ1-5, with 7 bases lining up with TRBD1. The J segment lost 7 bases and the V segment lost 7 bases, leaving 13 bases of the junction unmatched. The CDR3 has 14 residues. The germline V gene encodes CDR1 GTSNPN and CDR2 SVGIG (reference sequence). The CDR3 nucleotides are TGTGCCTCCCCTAAATGGAAGGGGGCCCAGCCCCAGCATTTT. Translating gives CASPKWKGAQPQHF.

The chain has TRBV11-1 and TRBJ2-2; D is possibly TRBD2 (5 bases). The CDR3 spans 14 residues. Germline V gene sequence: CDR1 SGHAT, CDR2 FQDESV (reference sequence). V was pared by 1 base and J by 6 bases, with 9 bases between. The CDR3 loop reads CASSLEEESGELFF. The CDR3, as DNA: TGTGCCAGCAGCTTAGAGGAGGAGTCCGGGGAGCTGTTTTTT.

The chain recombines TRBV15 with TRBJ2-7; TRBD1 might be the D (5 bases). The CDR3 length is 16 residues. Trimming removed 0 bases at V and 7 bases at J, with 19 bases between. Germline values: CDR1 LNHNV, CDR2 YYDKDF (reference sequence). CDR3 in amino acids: CATSRDPGIGLGEQYF. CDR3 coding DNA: TGTGCCACCAGCAGAGACCCAGGGATCGGGTTGGGAGAGCAGTACTTC.

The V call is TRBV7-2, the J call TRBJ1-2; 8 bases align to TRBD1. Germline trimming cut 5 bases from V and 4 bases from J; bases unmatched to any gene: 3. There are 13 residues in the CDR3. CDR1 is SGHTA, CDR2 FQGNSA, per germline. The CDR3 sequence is CASSMTGAYGYTF. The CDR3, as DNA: TGTGCCAGCAGCATGACAGGGGCCTATGGCTACACCTTC.

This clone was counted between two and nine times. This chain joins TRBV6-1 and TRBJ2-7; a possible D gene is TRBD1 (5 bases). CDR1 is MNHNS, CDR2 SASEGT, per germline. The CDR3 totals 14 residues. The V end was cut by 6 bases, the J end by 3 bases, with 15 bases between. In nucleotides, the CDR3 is TGTGCCAGCAGAGGGGTTTGGCAACTCTACGAGCAGTACTTC. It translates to CASRGVWQLYEQYF.

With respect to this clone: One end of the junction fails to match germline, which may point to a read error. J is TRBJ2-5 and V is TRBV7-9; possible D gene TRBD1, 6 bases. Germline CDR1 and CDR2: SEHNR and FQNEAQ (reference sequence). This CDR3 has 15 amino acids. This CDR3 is CSSSPPAGAKETQYF. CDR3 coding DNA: TGTTCCAGCAGTCCCCCAGCAGGGGCGAAAGAGACCCAGTACTTC.

The CDR3 region is CASSPPAGSRETQYF. The CDR3, as DNA: TGTGCCAGCAGCCCTCCCGCGGGCAGTAGGGAGACCCAGTACTTC. The genes are TRBV5-4 and TRBJ2-5; a weak D match, TRBD2 (5 bases). This CDR3 is built from 15 residues. CDR1 and CDR2 from the germline V gene are SGHNT and YYREEE (reference sequence). With 4 bases removed from V and 5 bases from J, the gap between germline ends came to 18 bases.

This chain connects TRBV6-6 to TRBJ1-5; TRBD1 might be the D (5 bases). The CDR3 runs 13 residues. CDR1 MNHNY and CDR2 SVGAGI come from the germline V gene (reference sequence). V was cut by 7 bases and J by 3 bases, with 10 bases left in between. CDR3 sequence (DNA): TGTGCCAGCACGAGACAGCACAATCAGCCCCAGCATTTT. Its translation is CASTRQHNQPQHF.

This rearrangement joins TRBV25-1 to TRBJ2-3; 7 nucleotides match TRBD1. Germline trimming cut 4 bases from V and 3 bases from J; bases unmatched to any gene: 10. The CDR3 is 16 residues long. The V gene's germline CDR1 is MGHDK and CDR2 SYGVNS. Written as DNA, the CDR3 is TGTGCCAGCAGTGCCTGGGACAGTTGGGAAACAGATACGCAGTATTTT. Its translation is CASSAWDSWETDTQYF.